This TCR beta chain was observed in a study of lymphopenia after photon versus proton radiotherapy (dated by TCRdb to the late 2010s). Study-level background: Photon and proton radiation therapy were compared by the study for their immunological effects in patients with gastrointestinal tumors who developed high-grade lymphopenia. The 15 to 20 patients in the cohort had gastrointestinal tumors, were treated with either photon or proton therapy, and subsequently developed lymphopenia. The goal of the study was to characterize the differences between the two radiation modalities in how they affect the immune system. On the study overall, not on this receptor specifically: Proton-treated patients stayed relatively stable during treatment, while photon-treated patients lost naive T cells and TCR diversity and gained effector/memory populations. Once the lymphocyte count had reached its nadir, the repertoires of photon-treated patients showed oligoclonal expansion, particularly of CD8+ Temra cells, and this expansion drove the decline in diversity. The survival association was assessed only in patients who died, and better survival with proton therapy was presented by the authors as a possibility rather than a demonstrated result. Among patients across the cohort who died, overall survival time showed an inverse correlation with a larger post-nadir drop in TCR diversity.

Receptors were amplified or captured by the immunoSEQ multiplex PCR assay. T cell repertoires were profiled with deep sequencing of rearranged TCR beta loci together with multiparametric flow cytometry. The table comes from immuneACCESS by way of TCRdb, which keeps in-frame sequences with V and J called. Part of the clones is missing from these tables; in studies checked, under half for an unresolved V gene and the rest for unknown reasons. In this sample the table shows about 62,000 clones, about nine tenths of which occur a single time. Jointly, the top ten make up about 13% of the sample. Reading from cysteine to phenylalanine, the CDR3 counts 14 amino acids. Only CDR3 DNA is held: 42 bases, read in frame from base 1. Based on the germline V gene, the CDR1 and CDR2 sequences are SGHRS and YFSETQ. Here V drops 4 bases and J drops 5 bases, and the junction holds 5 bases not matched to any gene. Comment on this clone: Its antigen has not been determined. There are no base qualities to consult, and no much larger clone falls within one base.

Sample: peripheral blood, taken from a patient treated with proton-based radiotherapy. The chain joins TRBV5-1 to TRBJ2-5, and 10 junction bases match TRBD1. The source is an elderly man with esophageal cancer. In nucleotides, the sequence is TGCGCCAGCAGCACGGGGGACAGGGGTGAGACCCAGTACTTC. Its translation reads: CASSTGDRGETQYF.